This entry describes one T cell receptor (beta chain). Its antigen is unknown. Assay used: immunoSEQ multiplex PCR; TCRdb lists only in-frame clones, some missing. The repertoire consists of about 38,000 clones, with 70% to 90% occurring once and the leading ten covering approximately 9.9%. The CDR3 spans 18 residues. Germline CDR1 is SEHNR and CDR2 is FQNEAQ (reference sequence). V shed 1 base, J shed 9 bases, and the junction held 20 bases outside the gene matches. The sample's time point: naive CD8 control sorted from an acute-time-point sample. Every 3 months, donors from a Montreal cohort of people who inject drugs were followed. These data come from a study of CD8 T cells in acute hepatitis C reinfection. Overall study results and limits: One of thirteen outcome-independent public clonotypes used V04-02/J02-02. Only TCRbeta was bulk sequenced, so alphabeta pairing is unknown.

Input material: naive CD8+ T cells from PBMCs. This sequence was found in a woman aged 18-30 years who spontaneously cleared hepatitis C infection. V and J are TRBV7-9 and TRBJ2-5, with 7 positions matching TRBD1. The CDR3 region has the DNA TGTGCCAGCAGCTTAGTTAACAGGGGCCCGCCGGCCTTGGTGGCCCAGTACTTC. This translates into CASSLVNRGPPALVAQYF.